The 28 T cell receptor beta chains below were found in one sample sequenced in a study of B cell selection in AIRE deficiency. Method: immunoSEQ multiplex PCR; TCRdb's copy keeps in-frame clones and lacks some. The table has around 20,000 clones, almost 97% seen once. CD4+CD127+ cells were sorted as the conventional CD4 T cells. Sequenced: conventional CD4+ T cells sorted from PBMCs. These receptors all stem from a human donor with AIRE deficiency.

As DNA, the CDR3 is TGTGCCAGGGGAAAGCCCTCGAACACCGGGGAGCTGTTTTTT. Protein product: CARGKPSNTGELFF. The chain has TRBV2 and TRBJ2-2; D remains unclear. The CDR3 is made up of 14 amino acids. V gave up 9 bases and J gave up 0 bases, with 11 bases separating them. In germline, CDR1 is SNHLY, CDR2 FYNNEI. The full variable domain, rest sourced from reference TRBV2 and TRBJ2-2, is EPEVTQTPSHQVTQMGQEVILRCVPISNHLYFYWYRQILGQKVEFLVSFYNNEISEKSEIFDDQFSVERPDGSNFTLKIRSTKLEDSAMYFCARGKPSNTGELFFGEGSRLTVL.

The chain employs TRBV2 and TRBJ1-2, with D uncertain. The CDR3 runs to 13 residues. Germline values: CDR1 SNHLY, CDR2 FYNNEI. V was pared by 4 bases and J by 1 base, with 7 bases between. The CDR3, as DNA: TGTGCCAGCAGTGCAATCCGTAACTATGGCTACACCTTC. Encoded protein: CASSAIRNYGYTF.

This chain connects TRBV19 to TRBJ1-1; weak D call: TRBD1 (5 bases). The CDR3 extends over 13 amino acids. Germline V lookup: CDR1 LNHDA, CDR2 SQIVND (reference sequence). V was cut by 2 bases and J by 11 bases, with 15 bases left in between. This CDR3 is CASSIQGTPWAFF. CDR3 DNA: TGTGCCAGTAGTATACAAGGGACTCCTTGGGCTTTCTTT.

V is TRBV15 and J is TRBJ2-3, with 9 positions matching TRBD2. There are 16 residues in the CDR3. The junction had 7 bases not matched to a gene; V was cut back by 6 bases and J by 0 bases. Germline V gene data show CDR1 as LNHNV and CDR2 as YYDKDF (reference sequence). The CDR3 loop reads CATRMGLAGSTDTQYF. CDR3 nucleotides: TGTGCCACCAGAATGGGGCTAGCGGGGAGCACAGATACGCAGTATTTT.

The V gene is TRBV7-3, the J gene TRBJ2-1, with D possibly matching TRBD2 (6 bases). CDR1 is SGHTA and CDR2 is FQGTGA in the germline V gene. The length of the CDR3 is 15 residues. The germline V and J ends were trimmed by 0 bases and 4 bases, with 10 bases remaining between them. For the CDR3, the DNA is TGTGCCAGCAGCTTAACCGGGGGTTCTTACAATGAGCAGTTCTTC. It codes for CASSLTGGSYNEQFF.

The chain is built from TRBV5-1 and TRBJ2-3; TRBD1 aligns across 8 bases. This CDR3 is 18 amino acids long. Unmatched junction bases numbered 13, after V lost 2 bases and J lost 2 bases. Germline V gives CDR1 SGHRS, CDR2 YFSETQ. CDR3 loop: CASSLSGTGRANTDTQYF. In nucleotides, the CDR3 is TGCGCCAGCAGCTTATCCGGGACAGGCAGAGCCAACACAGATACGCAGTATTTT.

This clone showed up just once. V is TRBV5-4 and J is TRBJ2-7; 14 nucleotides align to TRBD2. V was clipped by 4 bases and J by 5 bases; unmatched bases: 11. The CDR3 is 17 amino acids. CDR1 and CDR2 (germline): SGHNT, YYREEE (reference sequence). For the CDR3, the DNA is TGTGCCAGCAGCAAATTAGAAGGGACTAGCGGGAGAAACGAGCAGTACTTC. It encodes CASSKLEGTSGRNEQYF.

This rearrangement joins TRBV5-1 to TRBJ1-3; D call uncertain. V lost 4 bases, J lost 0 bases, and 8 bases lay in between. The CDR3 spans 14 residues. Germline V lookup: CDR1 SGHRS, CDR2 YFSETQ. CDR3 sequence reads: CASSAPSSGNTIYF. The CDR3 DNA reads as TGCGCCAGCAGCGCTCCTTCCTCTGGAAACACCATATATTTT.

V is TRBV6-6 and J is TRBJ2-5; D gene unclear. Germline CDR1 is MNHNY and CDR2 is SVGAGI (reference sequence). This CDR3 spans 11 amino acids. V lost 2 bases, J lost 5 bases, and 3 bases lay in between. CDR3 in DNA: TGTGCCAGCAGTTACGGGGAGACCCAGTACTTC. It specifies CASSYGETQYF.

The chain combines TRBV9 with TRBJ2-7, with 8 bases aligning to TRBD2. The V gene end was trimmed by 4 bases and the J gene end by 2 bases; junction bases not matched to a gene: 11. This CDR3 contains 16 residues. Germline CDR1 SGDLS, CDR2 YYNGEE. CDR3 sequence reads: CASSPRGLVTTYEQYF. CDR3 sequence (DNA): TGTGCCAGCAGCCCGAGGGGACTAGTAACTACCTACGAGCAGTACTTC.

V is TRBV28 and J is TRBJ2-1; D is possibly TRBD1 or TRBD2 (6 bases each). CDR1 and CDR2 from the germline V gene are MDHEN and SYDVKM. V lost 8 bases, J lost 0 bases, and 23 bases lay in between. CDR3 length equals 18 residues. This CDR3 reads CASRSSMDSGSSYNEQFF. The CDR3 coding sequence is TGTGCCAGCCGGTCTTCGATGGACAGCGGGTCCTCCTACAATGAGCAGTTCTTC.

This clone was counted once. The chain joins TRBV19 to TRBJ1-1; tentative D call: TRBD1 (6 bases). CDR1 is LNHDA, CDR2 SQIVND, per germline (reference sequence). The CDR3 totals 22 residues. V was shortened by 4 bases and J by 0 bases, with 33 bases between the two germline ends. This chain's CDR3 is CASSRTPRQEDERFELNTEAFF. The CDR3 bases are TGTGCCAGTAGTAGAACCCCTCGACAGGAAGATGAGAGATTCGAATTGAACACTGAAGCTTTCTTT.

The gene calls are TRBV7-2 and TRBJ2-5; no reliable D call. CDR3 size: 16 residues. V was clipped by 1 base and J by 2 bases, with 14 bases between them. Per the germline V gene, CDR1 is SGHTA and CDR2 is FQGNSA. In nucleotides, the CDR3 is TGTGCCAGCAGCTTAGGTCCCAACGTGGGGCAAGAGACCCAGTACTTC. This sequence encodes CASSLGPNVGQETQYF. The full variable domain, rest sourced from reference TRBV7-2 and TRBJ2-5, is GAGVSQSPSNKVTEKGKDVELRCDPISGHTALYWYRQSLGQGLEFLIYFQGNSAPDKSGLPSDRFSAERTGGSVSTLTIQRTQQEDSAVYLCASSLGPNVGQETQYFGPGTRLLVL.

The J gene is TRBJ2-1, the V gene TRBV28, with D maybe TRBD2 (5 bases). Per germline, CDR1 MDHEN and CDR2 SYDVKM. V shed 2 bases and J shed 8 bases, with 7 bases lying between them. This CDR3 has 12 amino acids. CDR3 DNA: TGTGCCAGCAGTTTACGGGGTTATGAGCAGTTCTTC. This codes for CASSLRGYEQFF.

The genes are TRBV7-2 and TRBJ1-1; D is possibly TRBD1 (5 bases). The CDR3 totals 16 residues. Germline-derived CDR1 and CDR2 are SGHTA and FQGNSA. Between the trimmed V and J ends, which lost 1 base and 4 bases, there was a span of 16 bases. The CDR3 DNA is TGTGCCAGCAGCTTAGGGGGGTGGAGGATAGGCACTGAAGCTTTCTTT. Amino acids: CASSLGGWRIGTEAFF.

This rearrangement joins TRBV28 to TRBJ1-6; D may be TRBD1 (6 bases). The CDR3 sequence is 15 residues long. Trimming removed 5 bases at V and 6 bases at J, with 14 bases between. Per the germline V gene, CDR1 is MDHEN and CDR2 is SYDVKM. CDR3 region: CASSGVGHPNSPLHF. The DNA of the CDR3 is TGTGCCAGCAGTGGCGTGGGACACCCTAATTCACCCCTCCACTTT. Drawing the rest from reference TRBV28 and TRBJ1-6, the complete variable domain is DVKVTQSSRYLVKRTGEKVFLECVQDMDHENMFWYRQDPGLGLRLIYFSYDVKMKEKGDIPEGYSVSREKKERFSLILESASTNQTSMYLCASSGVGHPNSPLHFGNGTRLTVT.

The V call is TRBV11-3, the J call TRBJ2-1; D not resolved. The germline V gene encodes CDR1 SGHNT and CDR2 YENEEA. With 1 base removed from V and 1 base from J, the gap between germline ends came to 5 bases. There are 14 residues in the CDR3. CDR3 loop: CASSLGFSYNEQFF. The CDR3 DNA reads TGTGCCAGCAGCTTAGGATTTTCCTACAATGAGCAGTTCTTC.

This chain uses TRBV11-3 with TRBJ2-7, with D unclear. The CDR3 has 13 residues. From germline, CDR1 is SGHNT and CDR2 YENEEA. V was pared by 4 bases and J by 2 bases, with 9 bases between. The CDR3 nucleotides read TGTGCCAGCAGCTCCCGCCGCCCCTACGAGCAGTACTTC. Its protein product is CASSSRRPYEQYF.

The J gene is TRBJ2-2, the V gene TRBV4-1, with D perhaps TRBD1 or TRBD2 (5 bases each). The CDR3 covers 17 residues. V shed 0 bases and J shed 4 bases, with 15 bases lying between them. The germline CDR1 and CDR2 sequences are MGHRA and YSYEKL. CDR3 bases: TGCGCCAGCAGCCAAGAAGGGGCGGGCTCGGGCACCGGGGAGCTGTTTTTT. This codes for CASSQEGAGSGTGELFF.

This chain uses TRBV5-1 with TRBJ2-3; 8 nucleotides agree with TRBD2. J was trimmed by 6 bases and V by 3 bases; bases with no gene match: 12. There are 16 residues in the CDR3. In germline, CDR1 is SGHRS, CDR2 YFSETQ. The CDR3 sequence: CASSSRGREVLDTQYF. The CDR3 nucleotides are TGCGCCAGCAGCTCCCGGGGGCGGGAGGTTTTGGATACGCAGTATTTT.

This sequence joins TRBV15 and TRBJ1-5; D is uncertain. CDR1 is LNHNV and CDR2 is YYDKDF in the germline V gene (reference sequence). V was pared by 5 bases and J by 4 bases, with 6 bases between. The CDR3 runs 12 residues. The CDR3 region has the DNA TGTGCCACCAGCGCCCCGAATCAGCCCCAGCATTTT. Amino acids: CATSAPNQPQHF. Variable domain in full (rest from reference TRBV15 and TRBJ1-5): DAMVIQNPRYQVTQFGKPVTLSCSQTLNHNVMYWYQQKSSQAPKLLFHYYDKDFNNEADTPDNFQSRRPNTSFCFLDIRSPGLGDTAMYLCATSAPNQPQHFGDGTRLSIL.

The chain employs TRBV11-3 and TRBJ2-5, with D unclear. Germline V gives CDR1 SGHNT, CDR2 YENEEA. The CDR3 covers 13 residues. V lost 4 bases to trimming and J lost 1 base, with 7 bases between them. CDR3 bases: TGTGCCAGCAGCTCTTATACCCAAGAGACCCAGTACTTC. It is translated as CASSSYTQETQYF.

The chain carries TRBV11-3 and TRBJ1-2; D gene uncertain. This CDR3 has 12 residues. The germline V and J ends were trimmed by 4 bases and 7 bases, with 10 bases remaining between them. Germline V gene data show CDR1 as SGHNT and CDR2 as YENEEA. CDR3 residues: CASSSQWGGYTF. The CDR3 coding sequence is TGTGCCAGCAGCTCCCAATGGGGTGGCTACACCTTC.

This clone was seen a handful of times. The chain employs TRBV6-1 and TRBJ1-5; a possible D gene is TRBD1 (6 bases). This CDR3 is 14 amino acids long. Per germline, CDR1 MNHNS and CDR2 SASEGT. Trimming shortened V by 7 bases and J by 7 bases, and 17 bases separated the two germline ends. CDR3 in amino acids: CASTRGGPSQPQHF. CDR3 sequence (DNA): TGTGCCAGCACCCGAGGGGGGCCGAGCCAGCCCCAGCATTTT.

The V call is TRBV11-3, the J call TRBJ2-7, with a possible D match to TRBD1 (7 bases). CDR1 SGHNT and CDR2 YENEEA come from the germline V gene. The CDR3 length is 15 residues. Trimming cost V 2 bases and J 8 bases, with 19 bases left between them. CDR3 coding DNA: TGTGCCAGCAGCTTACTTAGTCAGGGGGGTAATCAGCAGTACTTC. Its translation is CASSLLSQGGNQQYF.

J is TRBJ1-1 and V is TRBV11-3, with TRBD1 matching over 9 bases. V lost 2 bases and J lost 3; bases outside the gene matches: 4. The CDR3 runs to 15 residues. The germline V gene has CDR1 SGHNT and CDR2 YENEEA. The CDR3 loop reads CASSLLGQGYTEAFF. CDR3 nucleotide sequence: TGTGCCAGCAGCTTACTCGGACAGGGGTACACTGAAGCTTTCTTT.

The V gene is TRBV11-3, the J gene TRBJ1-2; 7 bases align to TRBD1. This CDR3 is 15 amino acids long. Germline V gives CDR1 SGHNT, CDR2 YENEEA. The ends lost 5 bases at V and 4 bases at J; junction bases unmatched: 10. As DNA, the CDR3 is TGTGCCAGCAGCCCCCAAGGACAGGCCGTCTATGGCTACACCTTC. It specifies CASSPQGQAVYGYTF.

V usage is TRBV6-1 and J usage is TRBJ2-1; D perhaps matches TRBD1 (6 bases). Trimming shortened V by 5 bases and J by 5 bases, and 10 bases separated the two germline ends. Germline lookup yields CDR1 MNHNS and CDR2 SASEGT. The CDR3 contains 13 residues. CDR3 in DNA: TGTGCCAGCAGTTCACAGGGCCACAATGAGCAGTTCTTC. Its translation: CASSSQGHNEQFF.